This T cell receptor beta chain originates from a study of cytomegalovirus exposure and HLA in healthy donors. Study-wide results and caveats: While the bulk of TCR sequences proved rare, some public TCRs turned up in many donors. The classifier reportedly diagnosed cytomegalovirus status with high sensitivity and specificity.

The CDR3 consists of 13 residues. Germline V gene sequence: CDR1 KGHSH, CDR2 LQKENI. V lost 8 bases and J 4 bases, leaving 14 bases between the germline ends. Concerning this clone itself: Its antigen is as yet unknown.

The PCR was carried out with 60 Vbeta primers and 13 Jbeta primers. Assay used: immunoSEQ multiplex PCR; TCRdb lists only in-frame clones, some missing. The table lists roughly 120,000 clones, approximately 80% of them singletons, with around 4% in the top ten. The chain uses TRBV18 and TRBJ1-1; D possibly corresponds to TRBD1 (5 bases). The receptor was derived from a man between 35 and 55 years old in good health and CMV-seronegative. The specimen sequenced was PBMCs. The CDR3 DNA sequence: TGTGCCAGCGCCCAGGGCGGGAGCACTGAAGCTTTCTTT. Its translation is CASAQGGSTEAFF. Using reference TRBV18 and TRBJ1-1 for the parts outside the CDR3, the full variable domain is NAGVMQNPRHLVRRRGQEARLRCSPMKGHSHVYWYRQLPEEGLKFMVYLQKENIIDESGMPKERFSAEFPKEGPSILRIQQVVRGDSAAYFCASAQGGSTEAFFGQGTRLTVV.